The 7 T cell receptor beta chains below were found in one sample sequenced in a study of CD8+CD57+ T cells in acquired aplastic anemia. The use of genomic DNA as template underpinned the TCR beta VDJ and CDR3 profiling. TCRdb reprocessed the reads with MiXCR, giving one entry per CDR3 protein. Of about 470,000 distinct CDR3 sequences listed, about a third were seen once; the top ten hold about 0.8%. Patients sequenced had flow cytometry evidence of CD8+CD57+ cell expansion. Sequenced: sorted CD4+, CD8+, or CD8+CD57+ T cells (not recorded which) from PBMCs. These TCRs come from a human donor with aplastic anemia.

This sequence joins TRBV14 and TRBJ1-1; D possibly corresponds to TRBD1 (5 bases). The CDR3 contains 12 residues. CDR1 is SGHDN, CDR2 FVKESK, per germline. V lost 5 bases and J 7 bases, leaving 11 bases between the germline ends. Here the CDR3 DNA reads TGTGCCAGCAGCACTCAGGGATTTGAAGCTTTCTTT. This encodes CASSTQGFEAFF.

This clonotype was recorded many times. The CDR3 reads CASSEGTANYGYTF. The CDR3 nucleotides are TGTGCCAGCAGTGAAGGTACAGCTAACTATGGCTACACCTTC. V usage is TRBV2 and J usage is TRBJ1-2; D unclear. The CDR3 totals 14 residues. V was shortened by 1 base and J by 0 bases, with 6 bases between the two germline ends. CDR1 and CDR2 from the germline V gene are SNHLY and FYNNEI.

V is TRBV7-9 and J is TRBJ2-1; possible D gene TRBD2, 6 bases. CDR1 is SEHNR, CDR2 FQNEAQ, per germline (reference sequence). Trimming took off 5 bases at V and 0 bases at J, with 14 bases between the two ends. CDR3 length: 16 amino acids. The CDR3 nucleotides read TGTGCCAGCAGCGCTCTTGCGGGGAGCTCCTACAATGAGCAGTTCTTC. It is translated as CASSALAGSSYNEQFF.

The chain is built from TRBV2 and TRBJ2-3; TRBD2 might be the D (6 bases). CDR3 length: 12 amino acids. CDR1 SNHLY and CDR2 FYNNEI come from the germline V gene. This CDR3 is CTGSGEADTQYF. CDR3 in DNA: TGTACCGGCAGTGGGGAGGCAGATACGCAGTATTTT. Together with reference TRBV2 and TRBJ2-3, the CDR3 gives the full variable domain: EPEVTQTPSHQVTQMGQEVILRCVPISNHLYFYWYRQILGQKVEFLVSFYNNEISEKSEIFDDQFSVERPDGSNFTLKIRSTKLEDSAMYFCTGSGEADTQYFGPGTRLTVL.

In this sample, this clonotype turned up many times. The chain recombines TRBV10-3 with TRBJ1-2; D is unresolved. The length of the CDR3 is 15 residues. V gave up 4 bases and J gave up 2 bases, with 14 bases separating them. CDR1 is ENHRY and CDR2 is SYGVKD in the germline V gene. In DNA, the CDR3 is TGTGCCATCAGTGGGCCGGAACAGAAAAACTATGGCTACACCTTC. This codes for CAISGPEQKNYGYTF.

This clonotype was recorded at least ten times. V gene TRBV9 combines with J gene TRBJ1-1; D is possibly TRBD1 (5 bases). Germline V gene data show CDR1 as SGDLS and CDR2 as YYNGEE. Trimming pared 6 bases from V and 2 bases from J, leaving 17 bases between. The CDR3 runs 15 residues. The CDR3: CASTATVTTNTEAFF. In DNA form, the CDR3 reads TGTGCCAGCACCGCGACAGTTACCACTAACACTGAAGCTTTCTTT.

This clonotype has a handful of counts. The J gene is TRBJ1-4, the V gene TRBV15; a possible D gene is TRBD1 (5 bases). V lost 0 bases and J lost 4, with 15 bases in between. Germline-derived CDR1 and CDR2 are LNHNV and YYDKDF (reference sequence). The CDR3 has 17 residues. In DNA form, the CDR3 reads TGTGCCACCAGCAGAGATTATCCGGGGGAAAGTAATGAAAAACTGTTTTTT. Translation: CATSRDYPGESNEKLFF.